This TCR beta chain was identified in a study of blood T cells in healthy people across ages. This clonotype showed up just once. Germline assignment: CDR1 SGHTA and CDR2 FQGTGA. The ends were cut back, 1 base at V and 6 bases at J, with 18 bases in the middle. The CDR3 covers 16 residues. Next came a second PCR, run for about 7 to 11 cycles, which used a sample-barcoded 5' primer along with a J-beta primer mix. TCRdb recomputed calls from the 5' RACE reads with MiXCR, one row per CDR3 protein. The sample contains 500,000 to 550,000 distinct CDR3 sequences, 24% of which appear only once. A further study also used this sample, focusing on T cells of mothers and their children.

This receptor was taken from a boy aged 5-17 years in good health. V usage is TRBV7-3 and J usage is TRBJ1-1, with TRBD1 as a possible D gene (5 bases). The sample comprised blood. This CDR3 reads CASSLNPGGKSAEAFF. The CDR3 DNA is TGTGCCAGCAGCTTAAATCCGGGGGGGAAAAGCGCTGAAGCTTTCTTT.